This is a list of T cell receptor beta chains from one sample in a study of T cells after somatic rescue of genetic block. Libraries were prepared by immunoSEQ multiplex PCR; TCRdb keeps only in-frame clonotypes and omits some of them. The sample contains some 14,000 clones, roughly 72% of which appear only once. Sequencing was done on a sample of peripheral blood mononuclear cells (PBMCs). The receptors stem from a man younger than 35. CDR3s include the opening cysteine and the closing phenylalanine or tryptophan. D genes are given only for firm matches. Size tells how often a clone was seen (once, few, many) or the class of an expanded clone, and some rows leave it out.

size	D	V	J	DNA	CDR3
NA	NA	TRBV4-2	TRBJ1-2	TGTGCCAGCAGCCAACGGGGTGAGAGTAGGGGCTACACCTTC	CASSQRGESRGYTF
once	NA	TRBV6-6	TRBJ1-5	TGTGCCAGCAGTCTACAGGGCTACGAGACAGCCCAGCATTTT	CASSLQGYETAQHF
NA	TRBD2	TRBV6-5	TRBJ2-7	TGTGCCAGCAGCGCTCACTCCGGGACTAAAGAGCAGTACTTC	CASSAHSGTKEQYF
NA	TRBD1	TRBV5-1	TRBJ1-2	TGCGCCAGCAGCAACCGACAGGGGGGAGGCTATGGCTACACCTTC	CASSNRQGGGYGYTF
NA	NA	TRBV27	TRBJ1-3	TGTGCCAGCAGTTCCTTCTCTGGAAACACCATATATTTT	CASSSFSGNTIYF
NA	TRBD1	TRBV6-6	TRBJ1-2	TGTGCCAGCAGCCTCCGGGACAGGGGTGTCTATGGCTACACCTTC	CASSLRDRGVYGYTF
NA	NA	TRBV10-3	TRBJ2-5	TGTGCCATCAGTGAGAGAGTTGAAGAGACCCAGTACTTC	CAISERVEETQYF
once	TRBD1	TRBV28	TRBJ1-5	TGTGCCAGCAGTTTATGGGGACAGGGAGGTAGCAATCAGCCCCAGCATTTT	CASSLWGQGGSNQPQHF
few	NA	TRBV7-8	TRBJ2-1	TGTGCCAGCAGCTTAAGGTATGAGCAGTTCTTC	CASSLRYEQFF
NA	TRBD1	TRBV7-9	TRBJ1-1	TGTGCCAGCAGCGTGGGACAGGTGGACACTGAAGCTTTCTTT	CASSVGQVDTEAFF
NA	NA	TRBV5-1	TRBJ2-3	TGCGCCAGCAGCCCCTATGGGGGGTCCCGCACAGATACGCAGTATTTT	CASSPYGGSRTDTQYF
few	TRBD2	TRBV7-3	TRBJ2-1	TGTGCCAGCAGCCCAGGAGCGGGGGAGACAAATGAGCAGTTCTTC	CASSPGAGETNEQFF
NA	TRBD1	TRBV11-2	TRBJ1-2	TGTGCCAGCAGCCCCCGGACAGGAGGAGGCTACACCTTC	CASSPRTGGGYTF
once	TRBD1	TRBV5-8	TRBJ1-2	TGTGCCAGCAGCCTGGGACAGACTCACTTCCCGCCTTACTATGGCTACACCTTC	CASSLGQTHFPPYYGYTF
few	NA	TRBV5-1	TRBJ1-4	TGCGCCAGCAGCTTGGGAGGGATTAAGACTAATGAAAAACTGTTTTTT	CASSLGGIKTNEKLFF